This passage covers 17 T cell receptor beta chains from one sample sequenced in a study of graft-versus-host responses after intestinal transplantation. Measured with immunoSEQ multiplex PCR; TCRdb has only the in-frame clones, and not every one. The sample has about 70,000 clones; about 94% are singletons. Their antigens remain unidentified. Material: unstimulated CD8+ T cells sorted from spleen or lymph node cells, obtained before intestinal transplant. The origin of the receptors is a human donor who received an intestinal transplant.

This sequence joins TRBV27 and TRBJ2-1; a possible D gene is TRBD2 (6 bases). V lost 4 bases and J 6 bases, leaving 13 bases between the germline ends. Germline V gene lookup returns CDR1 MNHEY and CDR2 SMNVEV (reference sequence). The CDR3 spans 14 residues. The DNA of the CDR3 is TGTGCCAGCAGTTCCTGGCGGGACTTCAATGAGCAGTTCTTC. Translation gives CASSSWRDFNEQFF.

Worth noting for this clone: Germline and junction disagree at one end, which may indicate a read error. The chain carries TRBV4-1 and TRBJ2-7; TRBD2 agrees at 12 bases. Germline V gene sequence: CDR1 MGHRA, CDR2 YSYEKL. The CDR3 is 15 residues long. CDR3 nucleotides: TGCGCCAGCAGCCACGCAGCGTTGCTAGCGGGAGGGCCGACCTTC. The encoded protein is CASSHAALLAGGPTF.

The gene calls are TRBV10-1 and TRBJ2-5; no clear D gene. Looked up from germline, CDR1 is WNHNN and CDR2 is SYGVQD (reference sequence). Between the trimmed V and J ends, which lost 0 bases and 5 bases, there was a span of 10 bases. This CDR3 is 14 amino acids long. The CDR3 DNA sequence: TGCGCCAGCAGTGAGTCGAGCGCGGAGGAGACCCAGTACTTC. Translation gives CASSESSAEETQYF.

This chain joins TRBV5-1 and TRBJ1-1; a possible D gene is TRBD1 (5 bases). Germline V gene sequence: CDR1 SGHRS, CDR2 YFSETQ. The CDR3 consists of 13 residues. Trimming removed 0 bases at V and 9 bases at J, with 12 bases between. In DNA form, the CDR3 reads TGCGCCAGCAGCTTGGGACAGTCTTTTAAAGCTTTCTTT. Amino acids: CASSLGQSFKAFF.

V and J are TRBV27 and TRBJ2-1, with 7 nucleotides matching TRBD1. The CDR3 is made up of 18 amino acids. CDR1 is MNHEY, CDR2 SMNVEV, per germline (reference sequence). J gave up 4 bases and V 1 base, and 13 bases lay outside the gene matches. The CDR3 DNA sequence: TGTGCCAGCAGTTTATTGAGGGGGCCCCAGGAGGTGTACAATGAGCAGTTCTTC. Translation gives CASSLLRGPQEVYNEQFF.

The CDR3 loop reads CASSQDPGRPNTEAFF. CDR3 nucleotides: TGCGCCAGCAGCCAAGACCCTGGTCGCCCGAACACTGAAGCTTTCTTT. V and J are TRBV4-1 and TRBJ1-1; D is ambiguous. This CDR3 has 16 amino acids. The ends were cut back, 0 bases at V and 1 base at J, with 12 bases in the middle. Germline V gene sequence: CDR1 MGHRA, CDR2 YSYEKL.

The V and J genes are TRBV7-9 and TRBJ2-7; no clear D. The V gene lost 1 base and the J gene lost 2 bases, with 9 bases spanning the gap. This CDR3 spans 14 amino acids. Germline V CDR1 and CDR2: SEHNR, FQNEAQ (reference sequence). The CDR3 DNA is TGTGCCAGCAGCTTAGTGTACTCACCCTACGAGCAGTACTTC. This translates into CASSLVYSPYEQYF.

The chain carries TRBV9 and TRBJ1-1; D gene uncertain. V lost 4 bases and J 0 bases, leaving 13 bases between the germline ends. The CDR3 consists of 15 residues. Germline-derived CDR1 and CDR2 are SGDLS and YYNGEE. CDR3 DNA sequence: TGTGCCAGCAGCATCTCCGCGCAGATGAACACTGAAGCTTTCTTT. This encodes CASSISAQMNTEAFF. The full variable domain, in which reference TRBV9 and TRBJ1-1 provide the parts outside the CDR3, is DSGVTQTPKHLITATGQRVTLRCSPRSGDLSVYWYQQSLDQGLQFLIQYYNGEERAKGNILERFSAQQFPDLHSELNLSSLELGDSALYFCASSISAQMNTEAFFGQGTRLTVV.

The chain has TRBV2 and TRBJ2-4, with D unresolved. Germline V lookup: CDR1 SNHLY, CDR2 FYNNEI. Trimming took off 7 bases at V and 1 base at J, with 8 bases between the two ends. The CDR3 has 13 residues. CDR3 nucleotide sequence: TGTGCCAGCACGGACGGTGCCAAAAACATTCAGTACTTC. Its translation: CASTDGAKNIQYF.

This clone was observed a few times. The chain has TRBV19 and TRBJ1-5, with D unclear. The CDR3 has 13 amino acids. Germline V lookup: CDR1 LNHDA, CDR2 SQIVND (reference sequence). Trimming left V 3 bases short and J 4 bases short, with 7 bases between. Here the CDR3 reads CASSILVNQPQHF. In nucleotides, the CDR3 is TGTGCCAGTAGTATTTTGGTGAATCAGCCCCAGCATTTT.

The rearrangement joins TRBV9 to TRBJ1-5, with 9 bases that match TRBD1. The length of the CDR3 is 14 residues. Germline values: CDR1 SGDLS, CDR2 YYNGEE. With V trimmed by 3 bases and J by 4 bases, 2 bases remained unmatched. The CDR3 loop reads CASSGTGVNQPQHF. The CDR3 DNA reads TGTGCCAGCAGCGGGACAGGGGTAAATCAGCCCCAGCATTTT.

Comment on this clone: A junction boundary mismatches the germline segment, possibly from a read error. The V and J genes are TRBV28 and TRBJ2-2; 9 positions match TRBD2. CDR3 length: 15 amino acids. CDR1 is MDHEN and CDR2 is SYDVKM in the germline V gene. The CDR3 here is CASSPLAGYTGERFF. Written as DNA, the CDR3 is TGTGCCAGCAGTCCTCTAGCGGGGTACACCGGGGAGCGGTTTTTT.

The V call is TRBV11-2, the J call TRBJ2-2, with 7 nucleotides matching TRBD1. V shed 3 bases and J 5 bases; nucleotides not matched to a gene: 6. Germline V gene sequence: CDR1 SGHAT, CDR2 FQNNGV. The CDR3 is 15 residues long. CDR3 in amino acids: CASSFDRVETGELFF. The CDR3 nucleotides read TGTGCCAGCAGCTTTGACAGGGTAGAGACCGGGGAGCTGTTTTTT. Looking up the rest from reference TRBV11-2 and TRBJ2-2 gives the full variable domain: EAGVAQSPRYKIIEKRQSVAFWCNPISGHATLYWYQQILGQGPKLLIQFQNNGVVDDSQLPKDRFSAERLKGVDSTLKIQPAKLEDSAVYLCASSFDRVETGELFFGEGSRLTVL.

The gene calls are TRBV7-9 and TRBJ2-2; D might be TRBD1 (6 bases). CDR1 and CDR2 from the germline V gene are SEHNR and FQNEAQ (reference sequence). CDR3 length equals 19 residues. V lost 1 base to trimming and J lost 1 base, with 19 bases between them. CDR3 amino acids: CASSLVPISETGNTGELFF. The CDR3 DNA is TGTGCCAGCAGCTTAGTTCCTATTAGTGAGACAGGGAACACCGGGGAGCTGTTTTTT.

V and J are TRBV19 and TRBJ1-1; 9 nucleotides agree with TRBD1. V gave up 8 bases and J gave up 5 bases; unmatched junction bases: 6. The germline CDR1 and CDR2 sequences are LNHDA and SQIVND (reference sequence). The CDR3 is 13 amino acids. In DNA, the CDR3 is TGTGCCAGTTCCCCGGGACAGGGAACTGAAGCTTTCTTT. This translates into CASSPGQGTEAFF.

The gene calls are TRBV4-1 and TRBJ2-3; D remains ambiguous. The CDR3 totals 13 residues. Trimming left V 0 bases short and J 6 bases short, with 7 bases between. CDR1 is MGHRA and CDR2 is YSYEKL in the germline V gene. CDR3 nucleotides: TGCGCCAGCAGCCAAGAATTTGGGGATACGCAGTATTTT. It codes for CASSQEFGDTQYF.

The chain employs TRBV14 and TRBJ1-2, with 9 bases fitting TRBD1. The CDR3 loop spans 14 amino acids. Germline trimming cut 4 bases from V and 4 bases from J; bases unmatched to any gene: 4. Germline-derived CDR1 and CDR2 are SGHDN and FVKESK. CDR3 amino acids: CASSPGQGIYGYTF. In nucleotides, the CDR3 is TGTGCCAGCAGCCCTGGACAGGGGATCTATGGCTACACCTTC.